This T cell receptor beta chain was found in a study of T cell changes during pregnancy in multiple sclerosis. Germline V gives CDR1 MRHNA, CDR2 SNTAGT. Deletions cut 1 base from V and 4 bases from J, with 17 bases between. The CDR3 totals 16 residues. TCRdb keeps only in-frame clones here, not all; method: immunoSEQ multiplex PCR. The sample includes tens of thousands of clones, more than 90% of them seen just once. This TCR came from a female donor in good health, enrolled as a control in a pregnancy study. This sequence joins TRBV6-4 and TRBJ2-7, with D unresolved. Material: peripheral blood, obtained in the third trimester of pregnancy. The CDR3, as DNA: TGTGCCAGCAGTGACTTCGCCTCCACCCACGAGTACGAGCAGTACTTC. Translated, it gives CASSDFASTHEYEQYF.